This TCR beta chain was identified in a study of CD8+CD57+ T cells in acquired aplastic anemia. Both TCR beta VDJ combination and CDR3 sequence profiling were carried out. Genomic DNA was the template for this profiling. TCRdb itself ran the reads through MiXCR, one entry per CDR3 protein. Of 200,000 to 250,000 distinct CDR3 sequences in the sample, approximately 60% are singletons; the top ten hold roughly 62%. Germline loops: CDR1 SNHLY, CDR2 FYNNEI. V was shortened by 4 bases and J by 5 bases, with 22 bases between the two germline ends. The CDR3 runs 17 residues. Patients chosen for sequencing had shown CD8+CD57+ cell expansion by flow cytometry.

The specimen was sorted CD4+, CD8+, or CD8+CD57+ T cells (not recorded which) from PBMCs. This clonotype was obtained from a human donor with aplastic anemia. J is TRBJ2-3 and V is TRBV2, with D tentatively TRBD2 (6 bases). In DNA form, the CDR3 reads TGTGCCAGCAGTGGGGGGGTAGGGCTAGGCCAGAGAGATACGCAGTATTTT. Its protein product is CASSGGVGLGQRDTQYF. The whole variable domain, remainder taken from reference TRBV2 and TRBJ2-3, is EPEVTQTPSHQVTQMGQEVILRCVPISNHLYFYWYRQILGQKVEFLVSFYNNEISEKSEIFDDQFSVERPDGSNFTLKIRSTKLEDSAMYFCASSGGVGLGQRDTQYFGPGTRLTVL.